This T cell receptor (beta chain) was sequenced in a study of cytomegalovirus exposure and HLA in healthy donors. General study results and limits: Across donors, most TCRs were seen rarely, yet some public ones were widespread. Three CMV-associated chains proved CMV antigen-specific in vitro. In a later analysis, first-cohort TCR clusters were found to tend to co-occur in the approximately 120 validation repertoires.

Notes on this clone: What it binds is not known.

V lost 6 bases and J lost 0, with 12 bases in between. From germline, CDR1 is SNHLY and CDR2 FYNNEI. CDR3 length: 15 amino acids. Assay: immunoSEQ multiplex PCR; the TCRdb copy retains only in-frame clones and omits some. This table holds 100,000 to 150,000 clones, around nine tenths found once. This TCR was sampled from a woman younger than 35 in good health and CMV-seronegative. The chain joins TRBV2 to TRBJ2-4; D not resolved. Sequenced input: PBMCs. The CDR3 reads CASRARHLAKNIQYF. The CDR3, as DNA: TGTGCCAGCAGGGCCAGACATTTAGCCAAAAACATTCAGTACTTC.